Shown below are 10 T cell receptor beta chains from a single sample sequenced in a study of T cells after yellow fever vaccination. Using its own MiXCR run on the 5' RACE reads, TCRdb lists one record per CDR3 protein. The sample contains some 97,000 distinct CDR3 sequences, 5.8% of which appear only once. The sequencing here drew on CD8+ T cells sorted from PBMCs, taken 10 days after the yellow fever booster vaccination. These receptors all come from a man aged 18 to 29 who received the YFV17D yellow fever vaccine.

This chain joins TRBV10-3 and TRBJ2-7; D gene uncertain. Trimming left V 0 bases short and J 6 bases short, with 9 bases between. The CDR3 runs 13 residues. In germline, CDR1 is ENHRY, CDR2 SYGVKD. CDR3 sequence: CAISESLVSEQYV. CDR3 DNA sequence: TGTGCCATCAGTGAGTCGTTGGTGTCCGAGCAGTACGTC.

This clonotype turned up a few times. The genes are TRBV5-4 and TRBJ2-7; 8 bases agree with TRBD1. This CDR3 has 13 residues. The germline V gene has CDR1 SGHNT and CDR2 YYREEE (reference sequence). V gave up 4 bases and J gave up 3 bases; unmatched junction bases: 3. This chain's CDR3 is CASSRTGNYEQYV. For the CDR3, the DNA is TGTGCCAGCAGCCGGACAGGGAACTACGAGCAGTACGTC.

The V call is TRBV5-5, the J call TRBJ2-1; no reliable D call. Germline V gene lookup returns CDR1 SGHKS and CDR2 YYEKEE (reference sequence). Between the trimmed V and J ends, which lost 4 bases and 0 bases, there was a span of 11 bases. This CDR3 is 15 amino acids long. CDR3 nucleotide sequence: TGTGCCAGCAGCCTGGCTGGGAACTCCTACAATGAGCAGTTCTTC. Its translation is CASSLAGNSYNEQFF. Full variable domain (rest looked up from reference TRBV5-5 and TRBJ2-1): DAGVTQSPTHLIKTRGQQVTLRCSPISGHKSVSWYQQVLGQGPQFIFQYYEKEERGRGNFPDRFSARQFPNYSSELNVNALLLGDSALYLCASSLAGNSYNEQFFGPGTRLTVL.

This clonotype turned up a few times. The J gene is TRBJ2-7, the V gene TRBV7-4; TRBD2 agrees at 8 bases. CDR1 and CDR2 from the germline V gene are SGHVT and SQSDAQ. With 5 bases clipped from V and 4 bases from J, the junction kept 4 bases outside the gene matches. The CDR3 covers 13 residues. The CDR3 coding sequence is TGTGCCAGCAGCCCCCGGGAGGGGTACGAGCAGTACTTC. Translating gives CASSPREGYEQYF. Together with reference TRBV7-4 and TRBJ2-7, the CDR3 gives the full variable domain: GAGVSQSPRYKVAKRGRDVALRCDSISGHVTLYWYRQTLGQGSEVLTYSQSDAQRDKSGRPSGRFSAERPERSVSTLKIQRTEQGDSAVYLCASSPREGYEQYFGPGTRLTVT.

The genes are TRBV21-1 and TRBJ1-5; the DNA was not compared with TRBD1, the D call given in the table. TRBV21-1 counts as a pseudogene. This CDR3 has 18 amino acids. CDR3 loop: CASSNPGSDYEGNQPQHF. The CDR3 nucleotides are TGTGCCAGCAGCAATCCAGGGAGCGACTACGAAGGAAATCAGCCCCAGCATTTT.

A few counts support this clonotype. V usage is TRBV29-1 and J usage is TRBJ2-7; D gene uncertain. V was clipped by 1 base and J by 0 bases, with 16 bases between them. The germline V gene has CDR1 SQVTM and CDR2 ANQGSEA. This CDR3 is 16 amino acids long. CDR3 amino acids: CSVEALGQDSSYEQYF. The DNA of the CDR3 is TGCAGCGTTGAAGCCTTAGGGCAGGATAGCTCCTACGAGCAGTACTTC.

This clonotype occurred many times. The chain employs TRBV7-9 and TRBJ1-1; possibly TRBD1 for D (5 bases). Germline V CDR1 and CDR2: SEHNR, FQNEAQ (reference sequence). CDR3 length: 14 amino acids. V shed 0 bases and J shed 4 bases, with 9 bases lying between them. The CDR3 spells CASSLAPGGTEAFF. CDR3 sequence (DNA): TGTGCCAGCAGCTTAGCGCCGGGGGGCACTGAAGCTTTCTTT.

V and J are TRBV5-6 and TRBJ2-5, with 8 bases aligning to TRBD1. The trim removed 8 bases at V and 2 bases at J, leaving 8 bases unmatched. Germline CDR1 SGHDT, CDR2 YYEEEE. The CDR3 runs to 14 residues. The CDR3 coding sequence is TGTGCCAGTCAAATCGGGACAGGTCAAGAGACCCAGTACTTC. Translating gives CASQIGTGQETQYF. The entire variable domain, with the rest obtained from reference TRBV5-6 and TRBJ2-5, is as follows: DAGVTQSPTHLIKTRGQQVTLRCSPKSGHDTVSWYQQALGQGPQFIFQYYEEEERQRGNFPDRFSGHQFPNYSSELNVNALLLGDSALYLCASQIGTGQETQYFGPGTRLLVL.

The genes are TRBV3-1 and TRBJ2-7; TRBD1 aligns across 7 bases. The CDR3 sequence is 16 residues long. The V gene's germline CDR1 is LGHDT and CDR2 YNNKEL (reference sequence). J gave up 0 bases and V 1 base, and 6 bases lay outside the gene matches. The CDR3 sequence: CASSQGQGVVSYEQYF. CDR3 in DNA: TGTGCCAGCAGCCAAGGTCAGGGGGTGGTCTCCTACGAGCAGTACTTC.

The sample holds a few counts of this clonotype. The rearrangement links TRBV15 to TRBJ2-1; D not resolved. Trimming pared 1 base from V and 4 bases from J, leaving 17 bases between. This CDR3 contains 17 residues. Germline CDR1 is LNHNV and CDR2 is YYDKDF (reference sequence). CDR3 in DNA: TGTGCCACCAGCAGAGCGGTAGTGGGTGTTCGGTACAATGAGCAGTTCTTC. Amino acids: CATSRAVVGVRYNEQFF.